This T cell receptor (beta chain) was sequenced for a study of T cells in Graves' hyperthyroidism and ophthalmopathy (dated by TCRdb to the late 2010s). For the wider study: Peripheral blood samples were taken at the time of initial diagnosis, prior to any treatment. Thyroid tissue and blood T-cell repertoires from over 5 Graves' hyperthyroidism patients were also compared in the study. Following sampling, methimazole starting at 30 mg daily was given to hyperthyroidism patients, and high-dose intravenous methylprednisolone was given to ophthalmopathy patients. Prospective prediction of ophthalmopathy was tested in an independent validation cohort consisting of about 20 hyperthyroidism patients and around 17 patients who later progressed to ophthalmopathy. To identify TCR V-J signatures that set the groups apart, the researchers used a discovery cohort of more than 95 patients, made up of 40 to 45 with Graves' ophthalmopathy and about 60 with stable Graves' hyperthyroidism. TCR Vbeta CDR3 sequencing of approximately 140 peripheral blood samples (roughly 41 ophthalmopathy, 75 hyperthyroidism and approximately 17 progressor patients) is reported in the paper. The 75 to 100 discovery patients were randomly split 7:3 into training and test sets.

Ophthalmopathy patients had moderately to severely active disease, Clinical Activity Score of at least 3, NOSPECS grade of at least 4, and duration under 3 months. Any patient with an uncontrolled infection, another autoimmune disease, pregnancy or lactation was excluded. Diagnoses were based on clinical symptoms, serum thyroxine and TRAb, thyroid ultrasound and orbital computed tomography. Ficoll-Paque density gradient centrifugation was used to isolate PBMCs from about 9.4 ml of fresh peripheral blood. Trizol reagent was used to extract total RNA, and RNA quality was then checked on an Agilent 2100 Bioanalyzer. Results the study describes overall, beyond this receptor: A 13 V-J signature model separated ophthalmopathy from stable hyperthyroidism, with 87.88% sensitivity and roughly 81% specificity in cross-validation and 80%/75% in testing. Most expanded thyroid clonotypes (frequency above 0.001) were also detected in blood, suggesting blood repertoires may reflect thyroid immune responses. In validation, the model predicted progression to ophthalmopathy with roughly 66% sensitivity and around 72% specificity, a median of 6.5 months before onset. Sample size was not statistically predetermined, and blinding of investigators to group allocation was not performed.

Amplification of TCR beta CDR3 regions was carried out from RNA transcripts. For the first round of RT-PCR on the TCR CDR3, the HTBI primer set was used together with the Qiagen OneStep RT-PCR kit. Libraries were constructed in a second round of multiplex PCR, after which size selection and purification were performed. Libraries were sequenced paired-end with 100 bp reads on an Illumina HiSeq2000. The original methods were these. SOAPnuke was used to process the raw data, throwing out any read that contained adapters or uncalled bases, had a mean Phred below 15, or lacked an exact constant-primer or identifier match. High-quality paired reads were merged using COPE v1.2.5, and each unique nucleotide sequence was defined as a clonotype. Clonotypes were aligned to IMGT TRBV, TRBD and TRBJ reference segments using MiTCR v1.1. Only V-J combinations with frequency above 0.0001, covering about 99% of repertoires, were analysed. The TCS score was defined as F50 (clonal expansion) divided by E x V (chaos), with BLOSUM62-based TCRdist calculated between CDR3 peptides within each V-J. Welch's t-statistics and random forest reduced 514 V-J features to around 14, which were used in a naive Bayes classifier (R e1071). TCRdb's own reprocessing of the public reads used fastp at Q25 and MiXCR and kept productive beta chains. Every CDR3 protein is listed once, alongside the most common genes and DNA of its rows. These V and J calls derive from TCRdb rather than the authors' analysis. Across this sample there are 560,000 or so distinct CDR3 sequences, with 15% to 20% seen only once. Clones ranked in the top ten supply 45% to 50% of the sample.

V is pared back by 0 bases and J by 4 bases, with 13 bases lying between the germline termini. From its cysteine to its phenylalanine, the CDR3 spans 15 amino acids. Just the 45-base CDR3 DNA is kept, in frame starting at base 1. Via the germline V gene, CDR1 is SGDLS and CDR2 YYNGEE. Concerning this clonotype itself: This clone's antigen is unknown. Base qualities are not recorded, but no much larger clone differs from it by a single base.

The source is a man aged 35 to 55 with Graves' ophthalmopathy. This sequence uses TRBV9 and TRBJ2-5; the D region possibly corresponds to TRBD2 (7 bases align). What was sequenced was blood. At the DNA level, the sequence is TGTGCCAGCAGCGTAGGCTGGGGGGGGCGAGAGACCCAGTACTTC. Translation gives CASSVGWGGRETQYF. The full variable domain, with segments outside the CDR3 supplied by the reference TRBV9 and TRBJ2-5 proteins, appears as DSGVTQTPKHLITATGQRVTLRCSPRSGDLSVYWYQQSLDQGLQFLIQYYNGEERAKGNILERFSAQQFPDLHSELNLSSLELGDSALYFCASSVGWGGRETQYFGPGTRLLVL.